This is a list of T cell receptor beta chains from one sample in a study of blood T cell repertoires in COVID-19. Repertoires were generated with immunoSEQ multiplex PCR, while TCRdb's copy carries only in-frame clones and drops some. The data show 200,000 to 300,000 clones, about 85% seen once. The sequencing sample was made of peripheral blood. These receptors all stem from a man aged 18 to 30 with active or convalescent COVID-19. Both conserved end residues are part of each CDR3. D genes are given only for firm matches. Expanded clones are given a class, and other clones once, few, many or no size at all.

cdr3_nt | cdr3_aa | v_call | d_call | clone_size | j_call
TGCGCCAGCAGCCAGGGACAGGGAAGAATCGAGACCCAGTACTTC | CASSQGQGRIETQYF | TRBV4-3 | TRBD1 | - | TRBJ2-5
TGTGCCAGTAGTAACGGGGTTGGCACAGATACGCAGTATTTT | CASSNGVGTDTQYF | TRBV19 | - | - | TRBJ2-3
TGTGCCAGCAGCCAGGGGACGAACACTGAAGCTTTCTTT | CASSQGTNTEAFF | TRBV28 | - | - | TRBJ1-1
TGTGCCAGCAGTCCACTCGGAGAGGGAGTCTATGGCTACACCTTC | CASSPLGEGVYGYTF | TRBV28 | - | - | TRBJ1-2
TGTGCCACCGAGAGGGCCAGTCAAGGTACAGATACGCAGTATTTT | CATERASQGTDTQYF | TRBV15 | - | once | TRBJ2-3
TGTGCCAGCAGCTTGGGGACTAGCGGGAGTTCCGAGCAGTACTTC | CASSLGTSGSSEQYF | TRBV5-4 | TRBD2 | few | TRBJ2-7
TGTGCCAGCAGCTTAGGCACATGGAACACTGAAGCTTTCTTT | CASSLGTWNTEAFF | TRBV7-2 | - | - | TRBJ1-1
TGTGCCAGCAGCTTCACCCGAGGGGGCGACGAAAAACTGTTTTTT | CASSFTRGGDEKLFF | TRBV7-6 | TRBD1 | few | TRBJ1-4
TGTGCCAGCATCGGGACAGAGAACACTGAAGCTTTCTTT | CASIGTENTEAFF | TRBV28 | TRBD1 | - | TRBJ1-1
TGTGCCAGTAGTATTACCGGGAGCCTCTACGAGCAGTACTTC | CASSITGSLYEQYF | TRBV19 | - | - | TRBJ2-7
TGTGCCAGCAGTGACCGAGTTAGCTCTGGAAACACCATATATTTT | CASSDRVSSGNTIYF | TRBV2 | - | - | TRBJ1-3
TGTGCCAGCAGTTATAGGAACAGGGAAGCTTTCTTT | CASSYRNREAFF | TRBV6-5 | - | few | TRBJ1-1
TGCGCCAGCAGCCGCGGGGTGGACACTGAAGCTTTCTTT | CASSRGVDTEAFF | TRBV5-1 | - | - | TRBJ1-1
TGTGCCAGCTCACCCTTCGGGGGAGAGTACGAGCAGTACTTC | CASSPFGGEYEQYF | TRBV18 | - | - | TRBJ2-7
TGTGCCAGCAGCGCACCCGGAAGACAGGCCTATTCCCCTTCACCCCTCCACTTT | CASSAPGRQAYSPSPLHF | TRBV7-8 | - | - | TRBJ1-6
TGTGCCAGCAGTTACTCCTCAGGTTTCTATGGCTACACCTTC | CASSYSSGFYGYTF | TRBV6-2/TRBV6-3 | - | once | TRBJ1-2
TGCGCCAGCAGCATATCCGGACAGGAGTTCCAGGATTTT | CASSISGQEFQDF | TRBV5-1 | TRBD1 | - | TRBJ2-3
TGTGCCAGCAGCGACCAGGGCAGGGGAGAGACCCAGTACTTC | CASSDQGRGETQYF | TRBV9 | - | - | TRBJ2-5
TGTGCCAGCAGTCAACTACCTTTATACAATGAGCAGTTCTTC | CASSQLPLYNEQFF | TRBV28 | - | - | TRBJ2-1
TGTGCCAGCAGCTTACTAGCGGGACGGGAGACCCAGTACTTC | CASSLLAGRETQYF | TRBV7-9 | TRBD2 | - | TRBJ2-5
TGTGCCAGCAGCACACGGGGGGGCACTGAAGCTTTCTTT | CASSTRGGTEAFF | TRBV5-5 | - | - | TRBJ1-1
TGTGCCAGCAGCCAGGGAGGCAGAAATCAGCCCCAGCATTTT | CASSQGGRNQPQHF | TRBV7-3 | - | - | TRBJ1-5
TGTGCCAGCAGCCGAGGGACTAGCGGGGGGGCAGATACGCAGTATTTT | CASSRGTSGGADTQYF | TRBV7-3 | TRBD2 | - | TRBJ2-3
TGCGCCAGCAGCCAAGAAGCTATGGCGGGCTATGGCTACACCTTC | CASSQEAMAGYGYTF | TRBV4-1 | - | - | TRBJ1-2
TGTGCCAGCAGCGTAGAGGAGAGCCGCACCGGGGAGCTGTTTTTT | CASSVEESRTGELFF | TRBV9 | - | - | TRBJ2-2
TGTGCCAGCAGTGTTTTAGTCAATTCACCCCTCCACTTT | CASSVLVNSPLHF | TRBV2 | - | - | TRBJ1-6
TGTGCCAGCAGCTCTAGCCTACAGGGGGCATACAATGAGCAGTTCTTC | CASSSSLQGAYNEQFF | TRBV7-9 | TRBD1 | - | TRBJ2-1
TGTGCCAGCAGCCATACAGGGCGGGACACTGAAGCTTTCTTT | CASSHTGRDTEAFF | TRBV3-1/TRBV3-2 | - | - | TRBJ1-1
TGTGCCAGCAGCCCTGCCGGGACAGGGGTTAATGGCTACACCTTC | CASSPAGTGVNGYTF | TRBV5-6 | TRBD1 | - | TRBJ1-2
TGTGCCAGCAGCTCAGATGGGGGGGCTTTGACCCAGCATTTT | CASSSDGGALTQHF | TRBV7-9 | - | - | TRBJ1-5
TGTGCCAGCAGTTACCGTGAACAGGGATCCTCCTACGAGCAGTACTTC | CASSYREQGSSYEQYF | TRBV6-6 | - | - | TRBJ2-7
TGTGCCAGCAGCCGAACCCACGCAACCCACTCCTATGGCTACACCTTC | CASSRTHATHSYGYTF | TRBV28 | - | - | TRBJ1-2
TGTGCCTGGAGTATCTCGGGACAGGGCTACTATGGCTACACCTTC | CAWSISGQGYYGYTF | TRBV30 | TRBD1 | - | TRBJ1-2
TGTGCCATCAGTGAGGCTACGCAGGGTGGAATCACTGAAGCTTTCTTT | CAISEATQGGITEAFF | TRBV10-3 | - | once | TRBJ1-1
TGTGCCACCAGCAGGCGGGAGCCTTCCTACAATGAGCAGTTCTTC | CATSRREPSYNEQFF | TRBV15 | TRBD2 | - | TRBJ2-1
TGTGCCAGCAGCTTTTACCCGGGACAGGGGGCCTCCGAGCAGTACTTC | CASSFYPGQGASEQYF | TRBV9 | TRBD1 | - | TRBJ2-7
TGTGCCAGCAGCTTAGCCGGGACAACCTTGAACACTGAAGCTTTCTTT | CASSLAGTTLNTEAFF | TRBV11-2 | - | - | TRBJ1-1
TGTGCCAGCAGCCCAGGACAGGGGGCGGACACCATATATTTT | CASSPGQGADTIYF | TRBV7-2 | TRBD1 | - | TRBJ1-3
TGTGCCAGCGCCCCGGGACAGGGGAACACCGGGGAGCTGTTTTTT | CASAPGQGNTGELFF | TRBV19 | TRBD1 | - | TRBJ2-2
TGCAGCGTTGAGCTCCGGTCGGGGTATGGCTACACCTTC | CSVELRSGYGYTF | TRBV29-1 | - | - | TRBJ1-2
TGTGCCAGCACACTCCAAAATGAGCAGTTCTTC | CASTLQNEQFF | TRBV12-3/TRBV12-4 | - | - | TRBJ2-1
TGTGCCAGTAGCACCCCCTCAAGTAGACAGGTTCCCTACGAGCAGTACTTC | CASSTPSSRQVPYEQYF | TRBV19 | - | - | TRBJ2-7
TGTGCCAGCAGCTTAACCGGGGCGGGATCTGGAAACACCATATATTTT | CASSLTGAGSGNTIYF | TRBV7-3 | - | - | TRBJ1-3
TGTGCCAGCAGCTTGGGACAGGGGGCCCTGAACACTGAAGCTTTCTTT | CASSLGQGALNTEAFF | TRBV5-6 | TRBD1 | - | TRBJ1-1
TGTGCCAGCAGCCAAGGCGAAGATACCCAGTACTTC | CASSQGEDTQYF | TRBV14 | - | - | TRBJ2-5
TGTGCCAGCAGCCCGGACAGGGGCGGATCTGAAAAACTGTTTTTT | CASSPDRGGSEKLFF | TRBV7-2 | TRBD1 | once | TRBJ1-4
TGCGCCAGCAGTGCACAAGGAGAAGTAAGCCAGCCCCAGCATTTT | CASSAQGEVSQPQHF | TRBV10-2 | - | few | TRBJ1-5
TGCGCCAGCAGCCTAGGACTAGCGGTCTATGAGCAGTTCTTC | CASSLGLAVYEQFF | TRBV5-1 | TRBD2 | - | TRBJ2-1
TGTGCCAGCAGCTTAGATCCGAGGGATTGGCAGTTCTTC | CASSLDPRDWQFF | TRBV11-2 | - | once | TRBJ2-1
TGTGCCAGCAGTGAGGTCTCGGGACTTAATGAAAAACTGTTTTTT | CASSEVSGLNEKLFF | TRBV6-1 | - | - | TRBJ1-4
TGTGCCAGCAGTTCAGGATCACGAAGCAATCAGCCCCAGCATTTT | CASSSGSRSNQPQHF | TRBV6-5 | - | - | TRBJ1-5
TGTGCCAGCAGCTTTGCAGGGGCGGGGAACACTGAAGCTTTCTTT | CASSFAGAGNTEAFF | TRBV7-2 | - | - | TRBJ1-1
TGTGCCAGTAGTCTACCGAAGGACAGGGCGGTTGCGGGCTACACCTTC | CASSLPKDRAVAGYTF | TRBV19 | TRBD1 | - | TRBJ1-2
TGCGCCAGCAGCGGGGCAGCCGCCCTAAACACCGGGGAGCTGTTTTTT | CASSGAAALNTGELFF | TRBV5-1 | - | once | TRBJ2-2